The 20 T cell receptor beta chains below come from one sample, sequenced in a study of CD8 T cells in ankylosing spondylitis. One entry per CDR3 protein, called by TCRdb with MiXCR from the 5' RACE reads. The repertoire holds over 400,000 distinct CDR3 sequences, with roughly 26% as singletons. These receptors have no known antigen. Overall study results and limits: A TCR beta motif made of eight highly homologous variants seemed typical of ankylosing spondylitis blood.

Sequenced sample: blood, either unsorted or a sorted T cell fraction (not recorded which). These receptors came from a male donor with ankylosing spondylitis.

J is TRBJ1-5 and V is TRBV10-3; D might be TRBD1 (5 bases). The CDR3 runs to 13 residues. Trimming left V 0 bases short and J 5 bases short, with 5 bases between. The germline gives CDR1 ENHRY, CDR2 SYGVKD. The CDR3 DNA reads TGTGCCATCAGTGAGTCAGGGGATCAGCCCCAGCATTTT. It is translated as CAISESGDQPQHF.

This rearrangement joins TRBV5-8 to TRBJ2-1; the D is unclear. V dropped 1 base and J dropped 0 bases, with 8 bases sitting between them. This CDR3 region has 15 residues. Germline V gene lookup returns CDR1 SGHTS and CDR2 YDEGEE. CDR3 sequence reads: CASSLSLSSYNEQFF. CDR3 nucleotide sequence: TGTGCCAGCAGCTTGAGTCTCAGCTCCTACAATGAGCAGTTCTTC.

This clonotype was seen many times. The CDR3 loop is CASSLEGSPSTDTQYF. CDR3 DNA: TGCGCCAGCAGCTTGGAGGGATCTCCTAGCACAGATACGCAGTATTTT. This chain connects TRBV5-1 to TRBJ2-3; no reliable D call. CDR1 and CDR2 from the germline V gene are SGHRS and YFSETQ. This CDR3 spans 16 amino acids. V was clipped by 0 bases and J by 0 bases, with 11 bases between them.

The rearrangement uses TRBV5-1 and TRBJ2-1, with D possibly TRBD2 on 6 matching bases. The CDR3 length is 14 residues. V was clipped by 4 bases and J by 5 bases, with 13 bases between them. Germline loops: CDR1 SGHRS, CDR2 YFSETQ. The CDR3 DNA follows: TGCGCCAGCAGCATCGGGACTCTTAACAATGAGCAGTTCTTC. As protein: CASSIGTLNNEQFF. Using reference TRBV5-1 and TRBJ2-1 for the parts outside the CDR3, the full variable domain is KAGVTQTPRYLIKTRGQQVTLSCSPISGHRSVSWYQQTPGQGLQFLFEYFSETQRNKGNFPGRFSGRQFSNSRSEMNVSTLELGDSALYLCASSIGTLNNEQFFGPGTRLTVL.

The chain combines TRBV7-9 with TRBJ2-7; D possibly corresponds to TRBD2 (6 bases). The CDR3 spans 14 residues. CDR1 is SEHNR, CDR2 FQNEAQ, per germline (reference sequence). Trimming took off 0 bases at V and 4 bases at J, with 10 bases between the two ends. CDR3 in amino acids: CASSLAGLGYEQYF. The CDR3 coding sequence is TGTGCCAGCAGCTTAGCGGGACTGGGGTACGAGCAGTACTTC.

This chain joins TRBV7-2 and TRBJ2-2, with D unresolved. Trimming stripped 2 bases from V and 6 bases from J, with 10 bases between. The CDR3 consists of 14 residues. From germline, CDR1 is SGHTA and CDR2 FQGNSA. CDR3 DNA sequence: TGTGCCAGCAGCTTAAGTTTAGCTCCCGGGGAGCTGTTTTTT. Amino acid sequence: CASSLSLAPGELFF.

This clonotype has a handful of counts. This chain connects TRBV29-1 to TRBJ1-2; TRBD1 aligns across 9 bases. This CDR3 comprises 13 residues. Trimming cost V 4 bases and J 4 bases; bases outside gene matches: 4. Germline V gene data show CDR1 as SQVTM and CDR2 as ANQGSEA. The CDR3 region has the DNA TGCAGCGTTGTAGGGACAGGGTCCTATGGCTACACCTTC. This sequence encodes CSVVGTGSYGYTF. The full variable domain, rest sourced from reference TRBV29-1 and TRBJ1-2, is SAVISQKPSRDICQRGTSLTIQCQVDSQVTMMFWYRQQPGQSLTLIATANQGSEATYESGFVIDKFPISRPNLTFSTLTVSNMSPEDSSIYLCSVVGTGSYGYTFGSGTRLTVV.

V is TRBV4-1 and J is TRBJ2-1, with 9 nucleotides matching TRBD2. This CDR3 has 16 residues. V shed 10 bases and J 5 bases; nucleotides not matched to a gene: 15. From germline, CDR1 is MGHRA and CDR2 YSYEKL. CDR3 protein: CATKGLAGRGDNEQFF. The CDR3 region has the DNA TGCGCCACCAAGGGTCTAGCGGGAAGAGGCGACAATGAGCAGTTCTTC.

The rearrangement links TRBV5-1 to TRBJ2-3; the match to TRBD2 covers 10 bases. The CDR3 runs to 20 residues. Germline V lookup: CDR1 SGHRS, CDR2 YFSETQ. J gave up 4 bases and V 3 bases, and 20 bases lay outside the gene matches. In DNA form, the CDR3 reads TGCGCCAGCAGCTACTCCCTGCAGAGTAGCGGGAGGAGGAGGGCAGATACGCAGTATTTT. Protein product: CASSYSLQSSGRRRADTQYF.

V and J are TRBV4-2 and TRBJ2-1; TRBD2 aligns across 9 bases. Looked up from germline, CDR1 is LGHNA and CDR2 is YNFKEQ. The CDR3 is 17 amino acids. The J segment lost 6 bases and the V segment lost 3 bases, leaving 12 bases of the junction unmatched. The CDR3 DNA sequence: TGTGCCAGCAGCCAGCCACAGGCGGGAGGGCCGAGCAATGAGCAGTTCTTC. Protein sequence: CASSQPQAGGPSNEQFF.

V usage is TRBV20-1 and J usage is TRBJ1-1; the D gene is possibly TRBD1 (5 bases). Trimming pared 4 bases from V and 0 bases from J, leaving 12 bases between. The CDR3 is made up of 14 amino acids. The germline V gene has CDR1 DFQATT and CDR2 SNEGSKA (reference sequence). The CDR3 DNA sequence: TGCAGTGCTATTAGGGGACCAATGAACACTGAAGCTTTCTTT. Amino acids: CSAIRGPMNTEAFF.

This clonotype has only one observation. The chain employs TRBV20-1 and TRBJ2-7; TRBD1 matches 10 bases. Germline V gene data show CDR1 as DFQATT and CDR2 as SNEGSKA (reference sequence). CDR3 size: 12 residues. Trimming took 3 bases from V and 7 from J; bases not matched to a gene: 3. In nucleotides, the CDR3 is TGCAGTGCTAGGCGGACAGGGGGGGAGCAGTACTTC. Amino acids: CSARRTGGEQYF.

This clonotype was found a few times. The rearrangement joins TRBV11-2 to TRBJ2-3; D uncertain. The CDR3 sequence is 14 residues long. The V and J ends lost 5 bases and 2 bases respectively, with 11 bases between them. Germline-derived CDR1 and CDR2 are SGHAT and FQNNGV. The CDR3 DNA is TGTGCCAGCAGCCCTGCGCCTTACACAGATACGCAGTATTTT. Translating it yields CASSPAPYTDTQYF.

The chain joins TRBV15 to TRBJ2-4; possibly TRBD2 for D (6 bases). V was cut by 3 bases and J by 0 bases, with 12 bases left in between. The CDR3 extends over 16 amino acids. Germline V gives CDR1 LNHNV, CDR2 YYDKDF (reference sequence). The CDR3 protein is CATSSRGYLAKNIQYF. The CDR3 bases are TGTGCCACCAGCAGCCGGGGGTACCTAGCCAAAAACATTCAGTACTTC. The variable domain in full, with the rest retrieved from reference TRBV15 and TRBJ2-4, is DAMVIQNPRYQVTQFGKPVTLSCSQTLNHNVMYWYQQKSSQAPKLLFHYYDKDFNNEADTPDNFQSRRPNTSFCFLDIRSPGLGDTAMYLCATSSRGYLAKNIQYFGAGTRLSVL.

This sequence joins TRBV5-1 and TRBJ2-1, with D tentatively TRBD1 (7 bases). This CDR3 has 16 amino acids. Germline values: CDR1 SGHRS, CDR2 YFSETQ. V was pared by 2 bases and J by 3 bases, with 15 bases between. The CDR3 loop reads CASSLRGGGDYNEQFF. In DNA, the CDR3 is TGCGCCAGCAGCTTACGAGGGGGCGGGGACTACAATGAGCAGTTCTTC.

This chain uses TRBV20-1 with TRBJ2-7, with TRBD2 matching over 7 bases. The ends lost 0 bases at V and 3 bases at J; junction bases unmatched: 8. Germline CDR1 reads DFQATT; CDR2 reads SNEGSKA (reference sequence). This CDR3 region has 15 residues. CDR3 region: CSAREGVGGNYEQYF. The CDR3 bases are TGCAGTGCTAGAGAAGGGGTGGGAGGGAACTACGAGCAGTACTTC.

The gene calls are TRBV10-3 and TRBJ2-3, with 11 bases fitting TRBD2. The ends lost 4 bases at V and 2 bases at J; junction bases unmatched: 5. The CDR3 contains 16 residues. Germline values: CDR1 ENHRY, CDR2 SYGVKD. The CDR3 region has the DNA TGTGCCATCAGTGTCGGGACTAGCGGAGACACAGATACGCAGTATTTT. Protein product: CAISVGTSGDTDTQYF.

In its sample, this clonotype was seen a few times. This chain connects TRBV12-3 or TRBV12-4 to TRBJ1-2; the match to TRBD1 covers 8 bases. This CDR3 region has 15 residues. Losses at the gene ends were 5 bases for V and 8 bases for J; bases not matched to a gene: 13. The CDR3 nucleotides read TGTGCCAGCAGTCGAGATTACACAGGGGGGGGCGGCTACACCTTC. Translation: CASSRDYTGGGGYTF.

This clonotype has a handful of counts. This chain joins TRBV20-1 and TRBJ1-1; 12 nucleotides match TRBD1. V was clipped by 2 bases and J by 0 bases; unmatched bases: 13. This CDR3 has 19 amino acids. The germline V gene has CDR1 DFQATT and CDR2 SNEGSKA (reference sequence). In nucleotides, the CDR3 is TGCAGTGCTAGATGTCCTCCGGGACAGGGGGCGGGGATGAACACTGAAGCTTTCTTT. Amino acid sequence: CSARCPPGQGAGMNTEAFF.

This clonotype was seen a few times. The rearrangement uses TRBV2 and TRBJ1-5; D call uncertain. The germline gives CDR1 SNHLY, CDR2 FYNNEI. V was shortened by 1 base and J by 2 bases, with 9 bases between the two germline ends. The CDR3 length is 15 residues. As DNA, the CDR3 is TGTGCCAGCAGTGAAGGACGTCGGGGCAATCAGCCCCAGCATTTT. Translating it yields CASSEGRRGNQPQHF.